The 3 T cell receptor beta chains in this list originate from one sample, sequenced in a study of cytomegalovirus exposure and HLA in healthy donors. 13 Jbeta primers and 60 Vbeta primers were used for the PCR. Assay: immunoSEQ multiplex PCR; the TCRdb copy retains only in-frame clones and omits some. The sample shows 200,000 to 300,000 clones, 82% of them seen only once. The sample was PBMCs. These receptor sequences come from a woman in her thirties or forties in good health and CMV-seropositive.

This clone was seen only once. As DNA, the CDR3 is TGTGCCTGGAGTACGGGACAATACGAGCAGTACTTC. Translating gives CAWSTGQYEQYF. The chain recombines TRBV30 with TRBJ2-7, with a weak D call TRBD1 (6 bases). Germline V CDR1 and CDR2: GTSNPN, SVGIG (reference sequence). Trimming stripped 2 bases from V and 4 bases from J, with 9 bases between. This CDR3 is built from 12 residues.

This chain joins TRBV7-9 and TRBJ1-1; possibly TRBD1 for D (6 bases). The CDR3 runs 14 residues. V lost 5 bases and J 4 bases, leaving 14 bases between the germline ends. CDR1 is SEHNR and CDR2 is FQNEAQ in the germline V gene (reference sequence). CDR3 amino acids: CASSAGGTITEAFF. CDR3 coding DNA: TGTGCCAGCAGCGCGGGGGGGACAATCACTGAAGCTTTCTTT. The variable domain in full, with the rest retrieved from reference TRBV7-9 and TRBJ1-1, is DTGVSQNPRHKITKRGQNVTFRCDPISEHNRLYWYRQTLGQGPEFLTYFQNEAQLEKSRLLSDRFSAERPKGSFSTLEIQRTEQGDSAMYLCASSAGGTITEAFFGQGTRLTVV.

This chain uses TRBV7-2 with TRBJ1-2, with unresolved D. The CDR3 has 13 amino acids. The germline V gene has CDR1 SGHTA and CDR2 FQGNSA. Between the trimmed V and J ends, which lost 1 base and 6 bases, there was a span of 9 bases. DNA of the CDR3: TGTGCCAGCAGCTTAGGTATCGGGGATGGCTACACCTTC. This codes for CASSLGIGDGYTF.